The 29 T cell receptor beta chains below all came from one sample that was sequenced in a study of cytomegalovirus exposure and HLA in healthy donors. Profiling relied on immunoSEQ multiplex PCR, and the TCRdb table lists in-frame clones only, not all of them. The table lists roughly 73,000 clones, approximately 95% of them singletons. The sample was PBMCs. These receptors originate from a man younger than 35 in good health and CMV-seropositive.

The V and J genes are TRBV5-1 and TRBJ1-1; D uncertain. The V and J ends lost 0 bases and 3 bases respectively, with 12 bases between them. CDR1 SGHRS and CDR2 YFSETQ come from the germline V gene. The CDR3 sequence is 15 residues long. CDR3 amino acids: CASSLGSGLDTEAFF. CDR3 in DNA: TGCGCCAGCAGCTTGGGGTCAGGACTGGACACTGAAGCTTTCTTT.

In nucleotides, the CDR3 is TGTGCCAGCAGCTTTACCCCGGGAGCAAGTTTCGAAAAACTGTTTTTT. Translating it yields CASSFTPGASFEKLFF. The chain combines TRBV5-4 with TRBJ1-4; the D is unclear. Trimming took 2 bases from V and 8 from J, leaving 19 bases between them. The CDR3 runs to 16 residues. CDR1 and CDR2 (germline): SGHNT, YYREEE (reference sequence).

This chain links TRBV4-2 with TRBJ2-1; no clear D gene. This CDR3 has 14 residues. Trimming shortened V by 0 bases and J by 15 bases, and 18 bases separated the two germline ends. Germline V CDR1 and CDR2: LGHNA, YNFKEQ. CDR3 sequence: CASSQEFDSLRWFF. The DNA of the CDR3 is TGTGCCAGCAGCCAAGAGTTTGACTCGCTAAGGTGGTTCTTC.

The chain is built from TRBV5-1 and TRBJ1-4; 10 positions match TRBD1. This CDR3 region has 16 residues. Germline V gives CDR1 SGHRS, CDR2 YFSETQ. V shed 0 bases, J shed 5 bases, and the junction held 4 bases outside the gene matches. CDR3 residues: CASSLDGTGENEKLFF. The CDR3 coding sequence is TGCGCCAGCAGCTTGGATGGGACAGGGGAAAATGAAAAACTGTTTTTT.

This clone was seen a single time. This sequence joins TRBV6-1 and TRBJ2-1, with TRBD2 matching over 8 bases. Trimming took 1 base from V and 4 from J; bases not matched to a gene: 9. The germline CDR1 and CDR2 sequences are MNHNS and SASEGT. CDR3 length: 17 amino acids. CDR3 DNA sequence: TGTGCCAGCAGTGAAGGCGCCAGTAGCGGGGCGTACAATGAGCAGTTCTTC. Translating gives CASSEGASSGAYNEQFF.

This clone was found once. The gene calls are TRBV5-1 and TRBJ2-1; 8 bases fit TRBD2. The CDR3 is 16 residues long. V lost 0 bases, J lost 4 bases, and 6 bases stayed unmatched. CDR1 and CDR2 (germline): SGHRS, YFSETQ. The DNA for the CDR3 is TGCGCCAGCAGCTTGGCCCCGACTAGCGAGTACAATGAGCAGTTCTTC. Protein: CASSLAPTSEYNEQFF.

The chain recombines TRBV2 with TRBJ2-5; D possibly corresponds to TRBD1 (7 bases). Germline lookup yields CDR1 SNHLY and CDR2 FYNNEI. The CDR3 sequence is 14 residues long. With 6 bases removed from V and 5 bases from J, the gap between germline ends came to 16 bases. For the CDR3, the DNA is TGTGCCAGCAGAACACAGGGGAGGATCGAGACCCAGTACTTC. Residues: CASRTQGRIETQYF.

The chain combines TRBV5-4 with TRBJ1-2; a weak D match, TRBD1 (6 bases). This CDR3 is built from 16 residues. The germline CDR1 and CDR2 sequences are SGHNT and YYREEE (reference sequence). V was pared by 3 bases and J by 5 bases, with 20 bases between. The CDR3 reads CASSSKGGGFGYGYTF. The DNA for the CDR3 is TGTGCCAGCAGCTCCAAGGGGGGGGGCTTCGGGTATGGCTACACCTTC.

The rearrangement joins TRBV4-1 to TRBJ2-1; TRBD2 aligns across 7 bases. V shed 0 bases, J shed 8 bases, and the junction held 4 bases outside the gene matches. CDR3 length equals 14 residues. Germline CDR1 MGHRA, CDR2 YSYEKL. The DNA of the CDR3 is TGCGCCAGCAGCCAAGATCTGGGGGGGTATGAGCAGTTCTTC. This codes for CASSQDLGGYEQFF.

The chain links TRBV9 to TRBJ2-1; D is possibly TRBD2 (6 bases). The CDR3 runs 16 residues. V was pared by 4 bases and J by 9 bases, with 23 bases between. Germline CDR1 reads SGDLS; CDR2 reads YYNGEE. CDR3 sequence (DNA): TGTGCCAGCAGCCCACCCTTTTCAGGAGCGGGTTCTGAGCAGTTCTTC. It codes for CASSPPFSGAGSEQFF.

This clone was counted a single time. CDR3 residues: CASSYLAGSYEQYF. The CDR3 DNA follows: TGTGCCAGCAGTTACCTAGCGGGGTCCTACGAGCAGTACTTC. The chain joins TRBV6-6 to TRBJ2-7, with 9 bases identical to TRBD2. Germline loops: CDR1 MNHNY, CDR2 SVGAGI (reference sequence). The CDR3 is 14 amino acids. Trimming removed 2 bases from V and 1 base from J; junction bases left unmatched: 0.

The chain carries TRBV19 and TRBJ1-5; D not resolved. Germline CDR1 is LNHDA and CDR2 is SQIVND (reference sequence). V lost 9 bases and J 2 bases, leaving 11 bases between the germline ends. The CDR3 totals 13 residues. CDR3 amino acids: CASSIAGNQPQHF. For the CDR3, the DNA is TGTGCCAGCTCGATCGCGGGCAATCAGCCCCAGCATTTT.

The gene calls are TRBV5-1 and TRBJ2-3, with TRBD2 as a possible D gene (5 bases). This CDR3 has 16 amino acids. From germline, CDR1 is SGHRS and CDR2 YFSETQ. Trimming removed 0 bases at V and 0 bases at J, with 11 bases between. The CDR3 nucleotides are TGCGCCAGCAGCTTGGGGACGGGGTCGAGCACAGATACGCAGTATTTT. It is translated as CASSLGTGSSTDTQYF. Looking up the rest from reference TRBV5-1 and TRBJ2-3 gives the full variable domain: KAGVTQTPRYLIKTRGQQVTLSCSPISGHRSVSWYQQTPGQGLQFLFEYFSETQRNKGNFPGRFSGRQFSNSRSEMNVSTLELGDSALYLCASSLGTGSSTDTQYFGPGTRLTVL.

This rearrangement joins TRBV6-1 to TRBJ2-4, with 10 bases matching TRBD1. CDR3 length equals 18 residues. The ends lost 4 bases at V and 0 bases at J; junction bases unmatched: 9. Germline CDR1 reads MNHNS; CDR2 reads SASEGT. CDR3 sequence: CASSVRDRGRVAKNIQYF. The CDR3 nucleotides read TGTGCCAGCAGTGTCCGGGACAGGGGAAGGGTAGCCAAAAACATTCAGTACTTC.

This chain connects TRBV28 to TRBJ1-2; 8 positions agree with TRBD1. Looked up from germline, CDR1 is MDHEN and CDR2 is SYDVKM. The CDR3 has 15 residues. V trimming: 4 bases; J trimming: 4 bases; junction bases outside the gene matches: 8. The CDR3 bases are TGTGCCAGCAGTTCAGGACAGGGCCGGAGCTATGGCTACACCTTC. This translates into CASSSGQGRSYGYTF.

V and J are TRBV28 and TRBJ1-2; the D gene is possibly TRBD1 (5 bases). Germline V gene data show CDR1 as MDHEN and CDR2 as SYDVKM. This CDR3 has 15 residues. The V gene lost 7 bases and the J gene lost 6 bases, with 21 bases spanning the gap. This chain's CDR3 is CASTPGGTPGNGYTF. As DNA, the CDR3 is TGTGCCAGCACCCCTGGCGGGACTCCCGGCAATGGCTACACCTTC.

The chain uses TRBV27 and TRBJ2-1; tentatively, D is TRBD1 (5 bases). CDR1 is MNHEY and CDR2 is SMNVEV in the germline V gene (reference sequence). V was trimmed by 0 bases and J by 9 bases, leaving 15 bases between them. This CDR3 spans 15 amino acids. The CDR3: CASSLSGRAVGEQFF. Here the CDR3 DNA reads TGTGCCAGCAGTTTATCGGGCAGGGCGGTAGGTGAGCAGTTCTTC.

The chain links TRBV28 to TRBJ2-1; unclear D gene. The CDR3 covers 12 residues. Trimming shortened V by 1 base and J by 16 bases, and 14 bases separated the two germline ends. Germline V gene data show CDR1 as MDHEN and CDR2 as SYDVKM. Here the CDR3 reads CASSLYVHPQFF. Written as DNA, the CDR3 is TGTGCCAGCAGTTTATACGTCCACCCACAATTCTTC.

Worth noting for this clone: The junction departs from the called germline gene at one end, perhaps through a read error. This rearrangement joins TRBV7-9 to TRBJ2-1; D perhaps matches TRBD2 (5 bases). Germline assignment: CDR1 SEHNR and CDR2 FQNEAQ (reference sequence). The CDR3 has 14 amino acids. CDR3 sequence (DNA): TGTGCCAGCAGCATAGCGTCGGCCTACAATGAGCAGTTCTTC. Protein product: CASSIASAYNEQFF.

The rearrangement uses TRBV9 and TRBJ2-5; tentative D call: TRBD2 (5 bases). Trimming cost V 4 bases and J 2 bases, with 12 bases left between them. The CDR3 runs 14 residues. Germline loops: CDR1 SGDLS, CDR2 YYNGEE. CDR3 DNA: TGTGCCAGCAGCACCGGGGTCGGGCAAGAGACCCAGTACTTC. The encoded protein is CASSTGVGQETQYF.

The CDR3 is CASSLRAGVEEQYF. The CDR3 DNA sequence: TGTGCCAGCAGCTTACGTGCGGGAGTGGAAGAGCAGTACTTC. This chain connects TRBV13 to TRBJ2-7; 7 bases map to TRBD2. V shed 2 bases and J 7 bases; nucleotides not matched to a gene: 8. The CDR3 spans 14 residues. Germline V gene lookup returns CDR1 PRHDT and CDR2 FYEKMQ (reference sequence).

This sequence joins TRBV11-3 and TRBJ2-1, with 11 positions matching TRBD2. With 5 bases clipped from V and 9 bases from J, the junction kept 6 bases outside the gene matches. The CDR3 length is 14 residues. Germline CDR1 is SGHNT and CDR2 is YENEEA. CDR3 sequence reads: CASSPLAGAVEQFF. The CDR3 region has the DNA TGTGCCAGCAGCCCACTAGCGGGAGCTGTTGAGCAGTTCTTC.

The rearrangement uses TRBV2 and TRBJ2-3, with 7 positions matching TRBD2. This CDR3 is built from 14 residues. Germline values: CDR1 SNHLY, CDR2 FYNNEI. After removal of 9 bases from V and 0 bases from J, the junction contained 6 bases not matched to a gene. This CDR3 reads CARGGTESTDTQYF. The DNA of the CDR3 is TGTGCCAGGGGGGGGACCGAAAGCACAGATACGCAGTATTTT.

For the CDR3, the DNA is TGTGCCAGCACCCCGTCGGGCGGGGGATACGAGCAGTACTTC. This codes for CASTPSGGGYEQYF. The V and J genes are TRBV28 and TRBJ2-7; TRBD2 matches at 7 bases. The CDR3 is made up of 14 amino acids. V shed 7 bases, J shed 4 bases, and the junction held 10 bases outside the gene matches. Germline assignment: CDR1 MDHEN and CDR2 SYDVKM.

This chain links TRBV2 with TRBJ1-3, with D uncertain. V dropped 6 bases and J dropped 3 bases, with 12 bases sitting between them. Germline V gene data show CDR1 as SNHLY and CDR2 as FYNNEI. The CDR3 has 14 amino acids. CDR3 in amino acids: CASREDLGGNTIYF. The CDR3 nucleotides are TGTGCCAGCAGGGAGGACTTGGGTGGAAACACCATATATTTT. Supplemented by reference TRBV2 and TRBJ1-3, the full variable domain reads EPEVTQTPSHQVTQMGQEVILRCVPISNHLYFYWYRQILGQKVEFLVSFYNNEISEKSEIFDDQFSVERPDGSNFTLKIRSTKLEDSAMYFCASREDLGGNTIYFGEGSWLTVV.

The rearrangement joins TRBV27 to TRBJ2-3, with 16 bases lining up with TRBD2. J lost 5 bases, V lost 6 bases, and 17 bases had no gene match. This CDR3 comprises 20 residues. Per the germline V gene, CDR1 is MNHEY and CDR2 is SMNVEV (reference sequence). CDR3: CASRASITGLAGGPGDTQYF. In nucleotides, the CDR3 is TGTGCCAGCAGGGCCTCAATTACGGGACTAGCGGGAGGGCCGGGAGATACGCAGTATTTT.

J is TRBJ1-3 and V is TRBV6-1; a possible D gene is TRBD1 (5 bases). Between the trimmed V and J ends, which lost 11 bases and 0 bases, there was a span of 8 bases. The CDR3 spans 12 residues. Germline V gives CDR1 MNHNS, CDR2 SASEGT. CDR3: CAVGGSGNTIYF. DNA of the CDR3: TGTGCCGTCGGGGGCTCTGGAAACACCATATATTTT.

V and J are TRBV30 and TRBJ2-1, with a possible D match to TRBD2 (5 bases). The V gene's germline CDR1 is GTSNPN and CDR2 SVGIG (reference sequence). The V and J ends lost 0 bases and 6 bases respectively, with 15 bases between them. This CDR3 has 15 residues. CDR3 protein: CAWSVLGLAANEQFF. The CDR3 nucleotides read TGTGCCTGGAGTGTACTCGGGCTAGCTGCCAATGAGCAGTTCTTC.

The chain joins TRBV28 to TRBJ2-5; tentatively, D is TRBD1 (6 bases). This CDR3 has 20 residues. The ends were cut back, 2 bases at V and 2 bases at J, with 27 bases in the middle. Germline loops: CDR1 MDHEN, CDR2 SYDVKM. CDR3 in amino acids: CASSLAGDTGIVWNQETQYF. CDR3 nucleotides: TGTGCCAGCAGTTTAGCAGGGGATACGGGAATCGTCTGGAATCAAGAGACCCAGTACTTC.